This TCR beta chain emerged from a study of cytomegalovirus exposure and HLA in healthy donors. On this clone itself: Its specificity is not known.

Both 60 Vbeta primers and 13 Jbeta primers went into the PCR. Generated by immunoSEQ multiplex PCR, the TCRdb table keeps only in-frame clones and is missing some. The sample lists roughly 150,000 clones, nearly 80% occurring once. General study findings and limits: According to the study, 150 to 200 TCR beta chains were cytomegalovirus-associated. Productive rates of about 90% or about 30% were seen for most TCR beta V segments in an earlier analysis. A later analysis showed HLA-associated TCR beta chains outstripping equally common others in clonal expansion.

Germline assignment: CDR1 SQVTM and CDR2 ANQGSEA. V lost 4 bases and J lost 4; bases outside the gene matches: 0. The CDR3 consists of 13 residues. The sequenced material came from PBMCs. The origin of this receptor is a woman aged 40 to 55 in good health and CMV-seronegative. V and J are TRBV29-1 and TRBJ2-1, with 11 bases fitting TRBD2. The CDR3 sequence: CSVVAGGYNEQFF. The CDR3 bases are TGCAGCGTTGTAGCGGGGGGGTACAATGAGCAGTTCTTC.